Listed here is a single TCR beta chain. Its antigen remains unidentified. At one boundary the junction diverges from the germline segment, which might be a read error. MiXCR was run by TCRdb on the RT-PCR reads, yielding one entry per CDR3 protein. The sample consists of 500,000 or so distinct CDR3 sequences, around 9.9% of them appearing once. The sample is drawn from a study of response to subunit inactivated influenza vaccine. Study results and caveats: The study's authors posited that every seasonal influenza vaccination enlists few new T cells.

Germline V lookup: CDR1 PRHDT, CDR2 FYEKMQ (reference sequence). The CDR3 loop spans 12 amino acids. Sequencing was performed on PBMCs from blood, taken roughly 6 weeks after vaccination. The source is a man in his fifties or sixties who received an inactivated influenza vaccine. The chain uses TRBV13 and TRBJ2-7, with no clear D. The DNA of the CDR3 is TGTGCCAGCAGCCCGACCCCCTACGATCAGTACTTC. This encodes CASSPTPYDQYF. Using reference TRBV13 and TRBJ2-7 for the parts outside the CDR3, the full variable domain is AAGVIQSPRHLIKEKRETATLKCYPIPRHDTVYWYQQGPGQDPQFLISFYEKMQSDKGSIPDRFSAQQFSDYHSELNMSSLELGDSALYFCASSPTPYDQYFGPGTRLTVT.